The text below deals with one T cell receptor beta chain. The data were taken from a study of blood T cells in healthy people across ages. The use of a sample-barcoded 5' primer and a J-beta primer mix characterized a second PCR of roughly 6 to 11 cycles. TCRdb reprocessed the 5' RACE reads with MiXCR, giving one entry per CDR3 protein. The sample holds 1.5 million to 2 million distinct CDR3 sequences; 49% are singletons and the top ten take approximately 2%. The CDR3 contains 18 residues. With 4 bases removed from V and 0 bases from J, the gap between germline ends came to 19 bases. Germline V gene data show CDR1 as PRHDT and CDR2 as FYEKMQ (reference sequence).

This receptor was taken from a woman aged 40 to 49 in good health. Specimen: blood. The gene calls are TRBV13 and TRBJ2-4; D possibly corresponds to TRBD1 (6 bases). CDR3 bases: TGTGCCAGCAGCTCTCCGGGACAAGCCAACCTAGCCAAAAACATTCAGTACTTC. This translates into CASSSPGQANLAKNIQYF.